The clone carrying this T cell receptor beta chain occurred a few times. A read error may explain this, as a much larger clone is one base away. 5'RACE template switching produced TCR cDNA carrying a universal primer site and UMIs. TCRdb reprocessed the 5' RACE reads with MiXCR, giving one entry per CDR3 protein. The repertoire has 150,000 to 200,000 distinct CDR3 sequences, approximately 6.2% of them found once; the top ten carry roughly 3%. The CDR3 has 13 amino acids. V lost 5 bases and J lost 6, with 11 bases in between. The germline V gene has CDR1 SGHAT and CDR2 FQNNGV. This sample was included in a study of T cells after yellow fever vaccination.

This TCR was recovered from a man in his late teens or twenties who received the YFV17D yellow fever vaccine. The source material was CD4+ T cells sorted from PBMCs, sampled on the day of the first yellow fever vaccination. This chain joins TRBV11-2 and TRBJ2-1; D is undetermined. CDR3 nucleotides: TGTGCCAGCAGCCCCCGTGGGTGCAATGAGCAGTTCTTC. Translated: CASSPRGCNEQFF.